This TCR beta chain was sequenced during a study of T cells in Graves' hyperthyroidism and ophthalmopathy. Using RNA transcripts as the source, TCR beta CDR3 regions were amplified. The HTBI set primed first-round TCR CDR3 RT-PCR. TCRdb recomputed calls from the multiplex PCR reads with MiXCR, one row per CDR3 protein. The table lists 600,000 to 650,000 distinct CDR3 sequences, less than 25% of them singletons, with under 35% in the top ten. Details on this clonotype: One junction end disagrees with the germline gene, perhaps due to a read error.

This TCR was sampled from a man aged 25-45 years with Graves' ophthalmopathy. Sequences were obtained from blood.

The CDR3 sequence is CSASSSDQPQHF. The DNA of the CDR3 is TGCAGTGCTAGCTCTAGCGATCAGCCCCAGCATTTT. V is TRBV20-1 and J is TRBJ1-5; D unresolved. The V gene's germline CDR1 is DFQATT and CDR2 SNEGSKA (reference sequence). CDR3 size: 12 residues.